Each of the 10 T cell receptor beta chains below was sequenced from the same sample in a study of blood T cell repertoires in COVID-19. Sequencing was performed with immunoSEQ multiplex PCR; in TCRdb, only in-frame clones are kept and a portion is missing. The sample includes 400,000 or so clones, over 75% of them seen just once. Sequencing was performed on peripheral blood. These receptor sequences come from a woman aged 40 to 49 with COVID-19, enrolled during active disease.

This sequence joins TRBV7-2 and TRBJ2-2, with 7 positions matching TRBD2. The trim removed 3 bases at V and 3 bases at J, leaving 4 bases unmatched. CDR1 and CDR2 (germline): SGHTA, FQGNSA. There are 15 residues in the CDR3. CDR3 region: CASSFRTRYTGELFF. In nucleotides, the CDR3 is TGTGCCAGCAGCTTCCGGACTAGATACACCGGGGAGCTGTTTTTT.

This clone turned up a few times. The rearrangement uses TRBV7-8 and TRBJ1-1; 8 positions match TRBD1. Germline trimming cut 3 bases from V and 3 bases from J; bases unmatched to any gene: 9. CDR1 and CDR2 (germline): SGHVS, FQNEAQ. CDR3 length equals 16 residues. The CDR3 spells CASSFSLDRGHTEAFF. Written as DNA, the CDR3 is TGTGCCAGCAGCTTCTCCCTCGACAGGGGTCACACTGAAGCTTTCTTT.

The rearrangement links TRBV6-1 to TRBJ2-4; D might be TRBD2 (6 bases). CDR3 length equals 14 residues. CDR1 is MNHNS, CDR2 SASEGT, per germline. Trimming removed 1 base at V and 8 bases at J, with 12 bases between. Here the CDR3 reads CASSEGGGVDIQYF. Here the CDR3 DNA reads TGTGCCAGCAGTGAAGGAGGAGGGGTCGACATTCAGTACTTC.

This chain joins TRBV7-2 and TRBJ1-4; 7 bases map to TRBD1. Germline V lookup: CDR1 SGHTA, CDR2 FQGNSA. This CDR3 comprises 17 residues. V lost 2 bases to trimming and J lost 0 bases; unmatched junction nucleotides: 6. The CDR3 protein is CASSLQGGPATNEKLFF. CDR3 coding DNA: TGTGCCAGCAGCTTACAAGGGGGCCCCGCAACTAATGAAAAACTGTTTTTT.

In its sample, this clone was seen once. The chain recombines TRBV30 with TRBJ2-7; 9 bases are a match to TRBD1. Germline CDR1 and CDR2: GTSNPN and SVGIG (reference sequence). The CDR3 extends over 14 amino acids. V was clipped by 3 bases and J by 5 bases; unmatched bases: 8. CDR3 coding DNA: TGTGCCTGGAGAGTCCCGGGACAGGGAAACGAGCAGTACTTC. The encoded protein is CAWRVPGQGNEQYF.

The chain carries TRBV20-1 and TRBJ2-3, with D tentatively TRBD2 (6 bases). CDR1 and CDR2 from the germline V gene are DFQATT and SNEGSKA (reference sequence). The CDR3 is 18 residues long. With 3 bases removed from V and 4 bases from J, the gap between germline ends came to 26 bases. CDR3 bases: TGCAGTGCTAGTTCTTTTAGGGGAGGCCTTGCGAGGGCAGATACGCAGTATTTT. Translating it yields CSASSFRGGLARADTQYF.

The chain recombines TRBV27 with TRBJ2-1; 10 nucleotides match TRBD2. This CDR3 spans 20 amino acids. Germline V gene sequence: CDR1 MNHEY, CDR2 SMNVEV (reference sequence). J gave up 4 bases and V 1 base, and 16 bases lay outside the gene matches. CDR3 sequence (DNA): TGTGCCAGCAGTTTATGGTCTAGCGGGAGTCCCCTATTCCGATACAATGAGCAGTTCTTC. Translation gives CASSLWSSGSPLFRYNEQFF.

This clone was observed once. The chain uses TRBV19 and TRBJ1-4; TRBD1 matches 7 bases. The CDR3 runs to 17 residues. Germline V gene lookup returns CDR1 LNHDA and CDR2 SQIVND (reference sequence). V lost 3 bases and J lost 8; bases outside the gene matches: 15. The CDR3: CASSIRTGRRWGEKLFF. DNA for the CDR3: TGTGCCAGTAGTATCCGGACAGGCCGTCGCTGGGGGGAAAAACTGTTTTTT.

This chain joins TRBV2 and TRBJ1-4; D unclear. V was pared by 8 bases and J by 4 bases, with 11 bases between. The CDR3 runs to 13 residues. Per germline, CDR1 SNHLY and CDR2 FYNNEI. The DNA of the CDR3 is TGTGCCAGCTCTCGCGAAATTAATGAAAAACTGTTTTTT. This encodes CASSREINEKLFF.

This chain joins TRBV11-1 and TRBJ2-1; D possibly corresponds to TRBD1 (5 bases). Germline CDR1 is SGHAT and CDR2 is FQDESV (reference sequence). The CDR3 has 15 residues. The V end lost 3 bases, the J end lost 8 bases, and 17 bases lay between the germline ends. Here the CDR3 reads CASSFLQGSWDEQFF. CDR3 nucleotide sequence: TGTGCCAGCAGCTTTCTGCAGGGTAGTTGGGATGAGCAGTTCTTC.